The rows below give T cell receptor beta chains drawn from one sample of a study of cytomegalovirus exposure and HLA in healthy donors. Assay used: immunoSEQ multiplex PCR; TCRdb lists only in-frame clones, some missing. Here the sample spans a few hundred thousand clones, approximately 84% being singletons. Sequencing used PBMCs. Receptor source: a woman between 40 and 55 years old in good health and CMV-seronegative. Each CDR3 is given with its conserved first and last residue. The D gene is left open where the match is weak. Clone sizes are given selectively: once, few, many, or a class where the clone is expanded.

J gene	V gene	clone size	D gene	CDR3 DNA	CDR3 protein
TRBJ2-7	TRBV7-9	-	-	TGTGCCAGCAGCTTAAGTGGGCCTTCCGAGCAGTACTTC	CASSLSGPSEQYF
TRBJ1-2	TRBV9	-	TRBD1	TGTGCCAGCAGCCCGAGGGACAGGGGAGAATTCTATGGCTACACCTTC	CASSPRDRGEFYGYTF
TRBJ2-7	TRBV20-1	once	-	TGCAGTGCAGTTAGTACCTACGAGCAGTACTTC	CSAVSTYEQYF
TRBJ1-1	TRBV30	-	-	TGTGCCTCTGGAGGGTATGTAGGGACTGAAGCTTTCTTT	CASGGYVGTEAFF
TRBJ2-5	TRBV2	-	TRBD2	TGTGCCAGCAGTGGGACGGGACTACAAGAGACCCAGTACTTC	CASSGTGLQETQYF
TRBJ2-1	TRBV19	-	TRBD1	TGTGCCAGTAGTATAGTAAGGGGGCCGGGTGAGCAGTTCTTC	CASSIVRGPGEQFF
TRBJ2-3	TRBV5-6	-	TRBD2	TGTGCCAGCAGCGACGGACTAGCGGGAGCAGATACGCAGTATTTT	CASSDGLAGADTQYF
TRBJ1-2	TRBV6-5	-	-	TGTGCCAGCAGTGTAAAGAGTAACTATGGCTACACCTTC	CASSVKSNYGYTF
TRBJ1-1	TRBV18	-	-	TGTGCCAGCTCAGTACAGGGAAGGGACACTGAAGCTTTCTTT	CASSVQGRDTEAFF
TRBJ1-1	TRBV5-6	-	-	TGTGCCAGCAGCTTGGGGGGTTATGGCAGGACAACTTTCTTT	CASSLGGYGRTTFF
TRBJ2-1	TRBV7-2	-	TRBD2	TGTGCCAGCAGCGGGCTAGCGGGGGTAGCCTACAATGAGCAGTTCTTC	CASSGLAGVAYNEQFF
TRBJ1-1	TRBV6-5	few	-	TGTGCCAGCAGATTCCTAAGGGAGGGGAACACTGAAGCTTTCTTT	CASRFLREGNTEAFF
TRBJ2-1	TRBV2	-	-	TGTGCCAGCACCCGGATCAAGGGGAATGAGCAGTTCTTC	CASTRIKGNEQFF
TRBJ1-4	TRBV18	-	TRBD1	TGTGCCAGCTCACCACCGGGACAGGGGCAAGAAAAACTGTTTTTT	CASSPPGQGQEKLFF
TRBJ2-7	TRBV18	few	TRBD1	TGTGCCAGCTCACCGGCAGGGGGTCTGGACGAGCAGTACTTC	CASSPAGGLDEQYF
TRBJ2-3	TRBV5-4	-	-	TGTGCCAGCAGCTTGGCTGATACGCAGTATTTT	CASSLADTQYF
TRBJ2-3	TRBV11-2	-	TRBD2	TGTGCCAGCAGCCCGGGACTAGAAGCAGATACGCAGTATTTT	CASSPGLEADTQYF
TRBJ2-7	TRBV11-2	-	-	TGTGCCAGCAGCGGGCCCGGGACACAGGATTACGAGCAGTACTTC	CASSGPGTQDYEQYF
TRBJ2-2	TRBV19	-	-	TGTGCCAGTAAAATAGCCCCCACACTCGGGGAGCTGTTTTTT	CASKIAPTLGELFF
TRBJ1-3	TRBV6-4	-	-	TGTGCCAGCAGTGCCTCGACAGAACCCTACTCTGGAAACACCATATATTTT	CASSASTEPYSGNTIYF
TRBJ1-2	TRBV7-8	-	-	TGTGCCAGCAGCTTAGGAGGGGGGGGCTACCCCTTC	CASSLGGGGYPF
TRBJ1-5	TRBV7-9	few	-	TGTGCCAGCAGCTTAGCAGGGGGTCCTAGCAATCAGCCCCAGCATTTT	CASSLAGGPSNQPQHF
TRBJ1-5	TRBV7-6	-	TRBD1	TGTGCCAGCAGCTTAGGACAGGGTCCGGCAGAGCCCCAGCATTTT	CASSLGQGPAEPQHF
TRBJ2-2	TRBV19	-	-	TGTGCCAGTAGTCCTCGGACTCGGGACACCGGGGAGCTGTTTTTT	CASSPRTRDTGELFF
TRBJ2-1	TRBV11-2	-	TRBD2	TGTGCCAGCACCCGATCCAGCGGGGGGGCTTACAATGAGCAGTTCTTC	CASTRSSGGAYNEQFF
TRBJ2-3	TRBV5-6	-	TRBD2	TGTGCCAGCAGCTCTGGACTAGCGGGGGGGCCGCGCACAGATACGCAGTATTTT	CASSSGLAGGPRTDTQYF
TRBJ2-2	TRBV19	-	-	TGTGCCAGTAGTATAAACGGGAACACCGGGGAGCTGTTTTTT	CASSINGNTGELFF
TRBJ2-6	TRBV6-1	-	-	TGTGCCAGCATAACAGGGACCGGGGCCAACGTCCTGACTTTC	CASITGTGANVLTF
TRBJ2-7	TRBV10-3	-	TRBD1	TGTGCCATCAGTGAGTCCCTGCACAGGGGGCCGTGGAACTACGAGCAGTACTTC	CAISESLHRGPWNYEQYF
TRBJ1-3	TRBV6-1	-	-	TGTGCCTCACGGGAGGGAGGGGGCTCTGGAAACACCATATATTTT	CASREGGGSGNTIYF
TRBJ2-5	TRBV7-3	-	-	TGTGCCAGCAGCGCCGAGGGCCCGGAGACCCAGTACTTC	CASSAEGPETQYF
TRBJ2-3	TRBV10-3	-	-	TGTGCCATACAACTCGGCGGGGGCACAGATACGCAGTATTTT	CAIQLGGGTDTQYF
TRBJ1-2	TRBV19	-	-	TGTGCCAGTAGTTCAGCGGCCGGGGGCTATGGCTACACCTTC	CASSSAAGGYGYTF
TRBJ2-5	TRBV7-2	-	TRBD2	TGTGCCAGCAGCTCAGACGGGAGGGGGGGGGAGACCCAGTACTTC	CASSSDGRGGETQYF
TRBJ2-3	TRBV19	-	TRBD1	TGTGCCAGTACCCCGACAGGGATTAGCACAGATACGCAGTATTTT	CASTPTGISTDTQYF
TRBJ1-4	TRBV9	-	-	TGTGCCAGCAGCAGCGGACAGTTTGCAACTAATGAAAAACTGTTTTTT	CASSSGQFATNEKLFF
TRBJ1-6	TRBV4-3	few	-	TGCGCCAGCAGCCAAGATCGAGATTCACCCCTCCACTTT	CASSQDRDSPLHF
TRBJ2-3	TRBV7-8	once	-	TGTGCCAGCAGCTCGCGGGACGGAGGGGTTACAGATACGCAGTATTTT	CASSSRDGGVTDTQYF
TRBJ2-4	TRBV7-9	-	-	TGTGCCAGCAGCACAGTTGTAGCCAAAAACATTCAGTACTTC	CASSTVVAKNIQYF
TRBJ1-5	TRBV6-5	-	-	TGTGCCAGCTCCACCGGGACTCTAAATCAGCCCCAGCATTTT	CASSTGTLNQPQHF